These 8 T cell receptor beta chains originate from one sample sequenced in a study of identifying expanded T cells in peripheral blood. Sequencing used immunoSEQ multiplex PCR; TCRdb keeps in-frame clones, though not all of them. The data contain 50,000 or so clones, roughly 89% of them singletons. The source material was blood. These receptors were taken from a person aged 18 to 69 in good health.

This chain links TRBV2 with TRBJ2-1; 12 nucleotides line up with TRBD2. The CDR3 spans 14 residues. The V gene end was trimmed by 10 bases and the J gene end by 8 bases; junction bases not matched to a gene: 9. The germline gives CDR1 SNHLY, CDR2 FYNNEI. CDR3 bases: TGTGCCACGGCCGAGGGACTAGCGGGCCATGAGCAGTTCTTC. This codes for CATAEGLAGHEQFF.

The gene calls are TRBV7-6 and TRBJ1-4; no clear D gene. Germline CDR1 SGHVS, CDR2 FNYEAQ. The CDR3 consists of 16 residues. Trimming stripped 3 bases from V and 6 bases from J, with 17 bases between. In nucleotides, the CDR3 is TGTGCCAGCAGCTTGATCTCAGAGGCTACTGATGAAAAACTGTTTTTT. This encodes CASSLISEATDEKLFF.

The table lists this clone with a count of one. J is TRBJ1-5 and V is TRBV11-2; the D is unclear. The CDR3 consists of 16 residues. V was shortened by 7 bases and J by 0 bases, with 16 bases between the two germline ends. CDR1 and CDR2 (germline): SGHAT, FQNNGV. In nucleotides, the CDR3 is TGTGCCAGCACCCAAGAGGCGTCGAATAGCAATCAGCCCCAGCATTTT. Translated: CASTQEASNSNQPQHF.

The chain is built from TRBV19 and TRBJ1-4; 8 bases are shared with TRBD1. V lost 1 base, J lost 7 bases, and 5 bases stayed unmatched. The CDR3 consists of 15 residues. Germline V lookup: CDR1 LNHDA, CDR2 SQIVND (reference sequence). CDR3 nucleotides: TGTGCCAGTAGTATAGCTGGCAGGGGGCGTGAAAAACTGTTTTTT. It yields the protein CASSIAGRGREKLFF.

The CDR3 here is CASSQVPPRLDTGANVLTF. The CDR3 coding sequence is TGCGCCAGCAGCCAAGTTCCGCCGCGATTGGATACTGGGGCCAACGTCCTGACTTTC. J is TRBJ2-6 and V is TRBV4-1; D is uncertain. CDR3 length: 19 amino acids. Germline loops: CDR1 MGHRA, CDR2 YSYEKL. V gave up 1 base and J gave up 2 bases, with 18 bases separating them.

This chain joins TRBV7-2 and TRBJ2-5; maybe TRBD1 (6 bases). V gave up 1 base and J gave up 5 bases, with 11 bases separating them. Germline V gene lookup returns CDR1 SGHTA and CDR2 FQGNSA. CDR3 size: 14 residues. The CDR3 protein is CASSLVVGAETQYF. Written as DNA, the CDR3 is TGTGCCAGCAGCTTAGTAGTGGGGGCGGAGACCCAGTACTTC.

The chain uses TRBV9 and TRBJ2-3, with D tentatively TRBD1 (6 bases). With 0 bases removed from V and 7 bases from J, the gap between germline ends came to 18 bases. Germline CDR1 is SGDLS and CDR2 is YYNGEE. This CDR3 is built from 16 residues. The CDR3 protein is CASSVEDSGGDHTQYF. For the CDR3, the DNA is TGTGCCAGCAGCGTAGAGGACAGCGGCGGAGACCATACGCAGTATTTT.

This chain joins TRBV2 and TRBJ2-7; perhaps TRBD2 as D (6 bases). The CDR3 sequence is 15 residues long. The V gene lost 8 bases and the J gene lost 3 bases, with 20 bases spanning the gap. Germline lookup yields CDR1 SNHLY and CDR2 FYNNEI. CDR3 sequence: CASGPPGVYIYEQYF. The CDR3, as DNA: TGTGCCAGCGGGCCGCCGGGGGTATATATCTACGAGCAGTACTTC.